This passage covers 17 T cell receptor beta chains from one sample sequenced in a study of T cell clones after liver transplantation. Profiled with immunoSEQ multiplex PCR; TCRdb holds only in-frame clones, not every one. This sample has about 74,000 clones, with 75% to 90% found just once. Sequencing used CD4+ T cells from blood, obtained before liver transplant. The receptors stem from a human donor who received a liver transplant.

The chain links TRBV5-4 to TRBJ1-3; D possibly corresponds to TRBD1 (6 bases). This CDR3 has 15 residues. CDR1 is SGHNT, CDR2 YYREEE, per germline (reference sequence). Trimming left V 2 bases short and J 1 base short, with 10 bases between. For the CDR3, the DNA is TGTGCCAGCAGCTTAGGGGGAGTATCTGGAAACACCATATATTTT. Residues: CASSLGGVSGNTIYF.

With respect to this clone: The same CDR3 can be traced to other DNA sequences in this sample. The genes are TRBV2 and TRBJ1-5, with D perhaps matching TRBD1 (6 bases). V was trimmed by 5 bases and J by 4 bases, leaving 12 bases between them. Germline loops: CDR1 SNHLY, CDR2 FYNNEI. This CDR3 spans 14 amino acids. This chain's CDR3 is CASSSGQPNQPQHF. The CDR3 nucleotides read TGTGCCAGCAGTAGCGGACAGCCTAATCAGCCCCAGCATTTT.

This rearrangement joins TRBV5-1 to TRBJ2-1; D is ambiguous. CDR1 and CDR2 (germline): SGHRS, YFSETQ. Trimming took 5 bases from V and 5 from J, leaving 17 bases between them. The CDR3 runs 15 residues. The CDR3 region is CASRPSSGLDNEQFF. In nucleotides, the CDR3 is TGCGCCAGCAGGCCTTCTAGTGGGCTCGACAATGAGCAGTTCTTC.

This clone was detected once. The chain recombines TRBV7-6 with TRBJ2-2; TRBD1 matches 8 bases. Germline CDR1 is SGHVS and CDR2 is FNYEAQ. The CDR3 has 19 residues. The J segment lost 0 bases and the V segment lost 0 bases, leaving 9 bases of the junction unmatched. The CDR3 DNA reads TGTGCCAGCAGCTTAGCTCCGGGACAGGATCCAACGAACACCGGGGAGCTGTTTTTT. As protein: CASSLAPGQDPTNTGELFF. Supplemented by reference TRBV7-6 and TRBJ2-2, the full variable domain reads GAGVSQSPRYKVTKRGQDVALRCDPISGHVSLYWYRQALGQGPEFLTYFNYEAQQDKSGLPNDRFSAERPEGSISTLTIQRTEQRDSAMYRCASSLAPGQDPTNTGELFFGEGSRLTVL.

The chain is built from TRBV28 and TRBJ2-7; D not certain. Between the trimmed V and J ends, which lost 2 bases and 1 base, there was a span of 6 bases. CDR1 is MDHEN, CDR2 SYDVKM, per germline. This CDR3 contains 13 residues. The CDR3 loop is CASSLGMSYEQYF. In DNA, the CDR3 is TGTGCCAGCAGTTTAGGGATGTCCTACGAGCAGTACTTC.

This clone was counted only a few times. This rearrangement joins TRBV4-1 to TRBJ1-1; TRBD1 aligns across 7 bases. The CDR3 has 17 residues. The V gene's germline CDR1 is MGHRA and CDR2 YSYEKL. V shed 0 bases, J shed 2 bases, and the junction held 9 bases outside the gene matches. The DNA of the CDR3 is TGCGCCAGCAGCCAAGATCTAAGGACAGGACTAAACACTGAAGCTTTCTTT. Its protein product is CASSQDLRTGLNTEAFF.

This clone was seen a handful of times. The CDR3 region is CASSPGRRAYEQYF. In DNA form, the CDR3 reads TGTGCCAGTAGTCCCGGGCGGAGGGCCTACGAGCAGTACTTC. The chain is built from TRBV19 and TRBJ2-7, with D perhaps matching TRBD2 (6 bases). CDR1 is LNHDA, CDR2 SQIVND, per germline (reference sequence). The CDR3 loop spans 14 amino acids. Trimming removed 5 bases from V and 2 bases from J, with 13 bases in between.

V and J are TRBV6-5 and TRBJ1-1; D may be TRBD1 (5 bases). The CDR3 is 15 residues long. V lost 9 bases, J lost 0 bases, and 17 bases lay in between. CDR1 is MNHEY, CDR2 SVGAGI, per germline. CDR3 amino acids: CASAPGGGVNTEAFF. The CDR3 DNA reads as TGTGCCAGTGCTCCCGGTGGGGGGGTGAACACTGAAGCTTTCTTT.

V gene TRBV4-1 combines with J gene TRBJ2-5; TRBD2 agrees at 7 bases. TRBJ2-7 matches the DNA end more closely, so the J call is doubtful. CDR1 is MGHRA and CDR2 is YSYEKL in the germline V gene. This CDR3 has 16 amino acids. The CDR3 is CASSQGGSGGVYEQYF. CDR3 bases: TGCGCCAGCAGCCAAGGGGGATCGGGGGGAGTCTACGAGCAGTACTTC.

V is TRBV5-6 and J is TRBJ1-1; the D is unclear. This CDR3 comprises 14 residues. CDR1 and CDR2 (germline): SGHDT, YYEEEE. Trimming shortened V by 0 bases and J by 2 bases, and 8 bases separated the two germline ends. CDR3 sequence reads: CASSLGRINTEAFF. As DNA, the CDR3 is TGTGCCAGCAGCTTGGGTAGGATTAACACTGAAGCTTTCTTT.

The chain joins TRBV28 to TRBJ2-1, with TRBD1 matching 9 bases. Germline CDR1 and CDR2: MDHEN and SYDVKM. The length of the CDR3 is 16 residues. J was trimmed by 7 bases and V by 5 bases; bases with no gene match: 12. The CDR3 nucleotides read TGTGCCAGCAGTCCAGCGACAGGGGGGCAGGGGAATGAGCAGTTCTTC. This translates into CASSPATGGQGNEQFF.

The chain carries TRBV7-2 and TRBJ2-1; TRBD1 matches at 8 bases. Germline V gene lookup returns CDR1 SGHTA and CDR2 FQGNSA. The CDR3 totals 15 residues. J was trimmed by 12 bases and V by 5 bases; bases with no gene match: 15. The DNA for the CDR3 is TGTGCCAGCAGCCAAGGACAGGGAGGAAATCCTATGCAGTTCTTC. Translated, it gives CASSQGQGGNPMQFF.

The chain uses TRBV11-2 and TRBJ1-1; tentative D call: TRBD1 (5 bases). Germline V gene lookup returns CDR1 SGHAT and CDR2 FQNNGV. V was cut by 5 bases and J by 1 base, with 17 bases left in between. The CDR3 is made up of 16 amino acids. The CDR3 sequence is CASSPGRGRRNTEAFF. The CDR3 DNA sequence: TGTGCCAGCAGCCCGGGACGGGGTAGGCGGAACACTGAAGCTTTCTTT.

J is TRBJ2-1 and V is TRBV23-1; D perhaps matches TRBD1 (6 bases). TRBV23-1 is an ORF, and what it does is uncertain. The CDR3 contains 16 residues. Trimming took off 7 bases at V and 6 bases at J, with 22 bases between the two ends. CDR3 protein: CASKLLPGVLSNEQFF. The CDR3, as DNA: TGCGCCAGCAAACTCCTCCCAGGGGTGTTGAGCAATGAGCAGTTCTTC.

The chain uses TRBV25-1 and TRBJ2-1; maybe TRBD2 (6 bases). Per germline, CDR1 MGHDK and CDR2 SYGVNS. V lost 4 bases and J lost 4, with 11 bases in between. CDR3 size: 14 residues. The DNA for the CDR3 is TGTGCCAGCAGTGTTTGGAGGGGTTACAATGAGCAGTTCTTC. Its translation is CASSVWRGYNEQFF.

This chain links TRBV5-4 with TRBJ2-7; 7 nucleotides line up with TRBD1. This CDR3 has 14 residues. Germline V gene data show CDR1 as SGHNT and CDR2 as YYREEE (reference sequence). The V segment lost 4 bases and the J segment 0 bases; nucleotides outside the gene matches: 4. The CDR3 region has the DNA TGTGCCAGCAGCAGACAGGGCTTCTCCTACGAGCAGTACTTC. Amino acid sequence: CASSRQGFSYEQYF. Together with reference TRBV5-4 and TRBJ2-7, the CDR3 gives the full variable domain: ETGVTQSPTHLIKTRGQQVTLRCSSQSGHNTVSWYQQALGQGPQFIFQYYREEENGRGNFPPRFSGLQFPNYSSELNVNALELDDSALYLCASSRQGFSYEQYFGPGTRLTVT.

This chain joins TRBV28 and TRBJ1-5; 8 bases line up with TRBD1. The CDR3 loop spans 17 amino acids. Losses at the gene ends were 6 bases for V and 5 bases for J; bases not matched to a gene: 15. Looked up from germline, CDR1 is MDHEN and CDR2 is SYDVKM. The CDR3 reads CASSYPHPGQGHQPQHF. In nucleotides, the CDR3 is TGTGCCAGCAGCTACCCCCACCCCGGACAGGGCCATCAGCCCCAGCATTTT. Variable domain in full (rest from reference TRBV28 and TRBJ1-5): DVKVTQSSRYLVKRTGEKVFLECVQDMDHENMFWYRQDPGLGLRLIYFSYDVKMKEKGDIPEGYSVSREKKERFSLILESASTNQTSMYLCASSYPHPGQGHQPQHFGDGTRLSIL.